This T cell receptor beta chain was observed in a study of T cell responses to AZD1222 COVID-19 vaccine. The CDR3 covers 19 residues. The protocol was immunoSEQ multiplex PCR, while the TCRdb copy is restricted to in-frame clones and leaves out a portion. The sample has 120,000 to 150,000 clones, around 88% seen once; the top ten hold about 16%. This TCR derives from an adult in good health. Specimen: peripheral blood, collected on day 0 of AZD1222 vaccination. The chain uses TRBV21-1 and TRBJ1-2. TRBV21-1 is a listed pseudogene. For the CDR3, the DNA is TGTGCCAGCAGCAAATGGAGGGACATCCGGGACCACCGAAACTATGGCTACACCTTC. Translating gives CASSKWRDIRDHRNYGYTF.